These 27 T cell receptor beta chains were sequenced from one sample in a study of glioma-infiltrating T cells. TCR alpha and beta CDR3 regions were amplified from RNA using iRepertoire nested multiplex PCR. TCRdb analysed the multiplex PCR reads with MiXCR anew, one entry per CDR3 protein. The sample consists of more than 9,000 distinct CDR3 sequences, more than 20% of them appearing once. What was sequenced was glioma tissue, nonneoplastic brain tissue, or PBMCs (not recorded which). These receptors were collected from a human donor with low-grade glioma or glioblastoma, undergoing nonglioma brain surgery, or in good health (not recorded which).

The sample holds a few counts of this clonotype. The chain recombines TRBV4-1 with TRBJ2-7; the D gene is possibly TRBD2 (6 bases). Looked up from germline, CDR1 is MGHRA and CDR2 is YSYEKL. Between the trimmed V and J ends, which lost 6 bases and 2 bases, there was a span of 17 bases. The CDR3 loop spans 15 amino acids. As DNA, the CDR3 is TGCGCCAGCAGTCCTAGCGAGAACGACCCCTACGAGCAGTACTTC. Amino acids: CASSPSENDPYEQYF.

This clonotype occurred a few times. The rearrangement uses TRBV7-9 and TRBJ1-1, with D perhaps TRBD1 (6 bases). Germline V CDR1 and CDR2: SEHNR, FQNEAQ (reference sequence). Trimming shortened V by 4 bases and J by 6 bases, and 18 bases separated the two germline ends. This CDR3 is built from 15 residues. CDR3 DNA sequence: TGTGCCAGCAGCTCCACGAGCAGGGGTTCGGCTGAAGCTTTCTTT. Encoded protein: CASSSTSRGSAEAFF.

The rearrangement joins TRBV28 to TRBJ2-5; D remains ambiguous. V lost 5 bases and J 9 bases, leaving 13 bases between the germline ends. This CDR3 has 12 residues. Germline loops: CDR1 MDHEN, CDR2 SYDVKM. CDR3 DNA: TGTGCCAGCAGTGCACCGGCCCTCGCCCAGTACTTC. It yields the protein CASSAPALAQYF.

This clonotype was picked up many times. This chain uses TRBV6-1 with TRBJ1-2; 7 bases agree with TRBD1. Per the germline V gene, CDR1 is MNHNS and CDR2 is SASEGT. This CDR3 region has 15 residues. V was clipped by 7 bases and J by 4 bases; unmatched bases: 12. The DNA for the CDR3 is TGTGCCAGCAAAGACAGGGATCGTATCGGCTATGGCTACACCTTC. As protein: CASKDRDRIGYGYTF.

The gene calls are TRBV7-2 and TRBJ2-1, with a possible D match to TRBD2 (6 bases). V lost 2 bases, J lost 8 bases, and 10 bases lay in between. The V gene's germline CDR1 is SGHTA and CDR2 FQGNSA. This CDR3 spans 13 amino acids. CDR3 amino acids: CASSLRWEDEQFF. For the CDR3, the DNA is TGTGCCAGCAGCTTAAGATGGGAGGATGAGCAGTTCTTC.

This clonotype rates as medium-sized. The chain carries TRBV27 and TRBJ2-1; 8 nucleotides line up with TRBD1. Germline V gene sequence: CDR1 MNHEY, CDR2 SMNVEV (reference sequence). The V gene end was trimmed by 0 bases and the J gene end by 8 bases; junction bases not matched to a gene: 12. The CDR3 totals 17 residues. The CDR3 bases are TGTGCCAGCAGTTTATCTTCCGGGACAGGTTGGATCGATGAGCAGTTCTTC. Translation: CASSLSSGTGWIDEQFF.

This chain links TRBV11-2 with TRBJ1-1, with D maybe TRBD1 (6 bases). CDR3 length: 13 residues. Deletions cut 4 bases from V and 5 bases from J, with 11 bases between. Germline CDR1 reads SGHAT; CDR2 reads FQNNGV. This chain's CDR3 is CASSSTGRTEAFF. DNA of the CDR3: TGTGCCAGCAGCTCCACAGGGCGAACTGAAGCTTTCTTT. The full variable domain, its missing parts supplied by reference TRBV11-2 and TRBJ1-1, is EAGVAQSPRYKIIEKRQSVAFWCNPISGHATLYWYQQILGQGPKLLIQFQNNGVVDDSQLPKDRFSAERLKGVDSTLKIQPAKLEDSAVYLCASSSTGRTEAFFGQGTRLTVV.

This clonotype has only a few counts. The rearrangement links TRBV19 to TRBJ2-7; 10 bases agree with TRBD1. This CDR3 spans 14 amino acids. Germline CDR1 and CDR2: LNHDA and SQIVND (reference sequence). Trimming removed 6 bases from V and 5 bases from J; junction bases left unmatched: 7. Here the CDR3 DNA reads TGTGCCAGTAGCCCCGGGACAGGGGCCGACGAGCAGTACTTC. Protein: CASSPGTGADEQYF.

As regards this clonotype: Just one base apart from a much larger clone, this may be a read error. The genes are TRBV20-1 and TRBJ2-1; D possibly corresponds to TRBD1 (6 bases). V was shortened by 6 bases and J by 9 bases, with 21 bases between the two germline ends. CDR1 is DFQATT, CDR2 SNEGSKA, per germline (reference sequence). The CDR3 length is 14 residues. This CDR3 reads CSAERGRGTLEQFF. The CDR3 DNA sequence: TGCAGTGCAGAACGTGGCAGGGGAACCCTTGAGCAGTTCTTC.

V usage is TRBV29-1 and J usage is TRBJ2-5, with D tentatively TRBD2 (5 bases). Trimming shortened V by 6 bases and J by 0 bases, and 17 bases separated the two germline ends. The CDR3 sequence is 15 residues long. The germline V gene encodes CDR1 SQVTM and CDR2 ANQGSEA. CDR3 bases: TGCAGCGTCCTTCCAATTACGAGGGACCAAGAGACCCAGTACTTC. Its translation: CSVLPITRDQETQYF.

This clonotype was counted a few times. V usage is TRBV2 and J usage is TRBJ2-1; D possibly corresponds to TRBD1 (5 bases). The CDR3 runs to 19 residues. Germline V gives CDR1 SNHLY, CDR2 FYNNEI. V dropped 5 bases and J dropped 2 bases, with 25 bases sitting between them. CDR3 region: CASSSTALSRSTAYNEQFF. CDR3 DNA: TGTGCCAGCAGTTCGACAGCCCTTAGCCGAAGCACTGCCTACAATGAGCAGTTCTTC.

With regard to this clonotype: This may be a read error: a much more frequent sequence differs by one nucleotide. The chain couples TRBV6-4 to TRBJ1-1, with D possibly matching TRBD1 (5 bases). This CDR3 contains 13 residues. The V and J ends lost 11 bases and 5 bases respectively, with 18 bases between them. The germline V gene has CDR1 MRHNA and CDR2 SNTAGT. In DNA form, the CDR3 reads TGTGCCGTCTTAGGGACCTCGGGGACTGAAGCTTTCTTT. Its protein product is CAVLGTSGTEAFF.

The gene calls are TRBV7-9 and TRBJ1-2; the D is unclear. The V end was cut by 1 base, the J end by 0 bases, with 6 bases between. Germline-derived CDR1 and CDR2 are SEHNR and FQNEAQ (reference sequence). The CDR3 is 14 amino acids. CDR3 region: CASSLGSANYGYTF. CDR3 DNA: TGTGCCAGCAGCTTAGGTAGTGCTAACTATGGCTACACCTTC.

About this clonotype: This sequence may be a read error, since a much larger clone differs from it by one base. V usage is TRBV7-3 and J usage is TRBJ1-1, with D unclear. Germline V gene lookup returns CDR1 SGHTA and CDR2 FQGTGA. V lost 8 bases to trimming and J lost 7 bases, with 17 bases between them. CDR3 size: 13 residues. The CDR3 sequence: CASASGPTGEAFF. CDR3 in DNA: TGTGCCAGCGCGTCCGGGCCGACCGGTGAAGCTTTCTTT.

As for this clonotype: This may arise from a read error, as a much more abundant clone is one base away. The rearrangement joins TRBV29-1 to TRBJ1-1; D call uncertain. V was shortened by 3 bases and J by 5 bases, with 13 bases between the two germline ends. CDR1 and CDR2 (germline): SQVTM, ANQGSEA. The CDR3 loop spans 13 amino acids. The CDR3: CSVEKRLGTEAFF. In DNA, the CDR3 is TGCAGCGTTGAGAAGAGACTCGGGACTGAAGCTTTCTTT.

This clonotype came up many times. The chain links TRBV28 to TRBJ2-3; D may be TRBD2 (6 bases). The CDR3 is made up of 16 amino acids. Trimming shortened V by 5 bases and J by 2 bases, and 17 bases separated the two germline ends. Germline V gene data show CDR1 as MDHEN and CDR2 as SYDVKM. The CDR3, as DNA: TGTGCCAGCAGTCCAAGAGGTAGCGGACTCACAGATACGCAGTATTTT. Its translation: CASSPRGSGLTDTQYF. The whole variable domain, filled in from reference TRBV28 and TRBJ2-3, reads DVKVTQSSRYLVKRTGEKVFLECVQDMDHENMFWYRQDPGLGLRLIYFSYDVKMKEKGDIPEGYSVSREKKERFSLILESASTNQTSMYLCASSPRGSGLTDTQYFGPGTRLTVL.

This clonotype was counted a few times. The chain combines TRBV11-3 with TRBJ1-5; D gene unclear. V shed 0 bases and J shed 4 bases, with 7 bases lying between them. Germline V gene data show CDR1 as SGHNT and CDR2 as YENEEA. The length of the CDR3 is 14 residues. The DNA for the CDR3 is TGTGCCAGCAGCTTAGATCGGGCTAATCAGCCCCAGCATTTT. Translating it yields CASSLDRANQPQHF.

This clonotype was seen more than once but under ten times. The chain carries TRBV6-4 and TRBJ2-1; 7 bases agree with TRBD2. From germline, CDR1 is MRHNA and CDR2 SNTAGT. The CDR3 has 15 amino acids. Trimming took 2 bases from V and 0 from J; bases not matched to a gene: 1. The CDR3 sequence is CASSDGEGSYNEQFF. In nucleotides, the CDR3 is TGTGCCAGCAGTGACGGGGAGGGCTCCTACAATGAGCAGTTCTTC.

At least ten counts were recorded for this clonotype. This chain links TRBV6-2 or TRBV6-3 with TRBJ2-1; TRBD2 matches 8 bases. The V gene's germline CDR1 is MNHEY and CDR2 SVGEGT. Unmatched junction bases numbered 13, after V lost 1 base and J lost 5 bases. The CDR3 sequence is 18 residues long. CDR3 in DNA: TGTGCCAGCAGTTACTACCCGGGAGGGCCCTCAAGGAACAATGAGCAGTTCTTC. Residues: CASSYYPGGPSRNNEQFF.

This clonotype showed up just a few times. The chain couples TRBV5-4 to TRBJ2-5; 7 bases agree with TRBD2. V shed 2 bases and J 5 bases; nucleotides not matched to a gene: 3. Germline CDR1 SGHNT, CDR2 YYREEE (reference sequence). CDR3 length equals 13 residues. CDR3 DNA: TGTGCCAGCAGCTTAGGGACTACGGAGACCCAGTACTTC. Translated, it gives CASSLGTTETQYF.

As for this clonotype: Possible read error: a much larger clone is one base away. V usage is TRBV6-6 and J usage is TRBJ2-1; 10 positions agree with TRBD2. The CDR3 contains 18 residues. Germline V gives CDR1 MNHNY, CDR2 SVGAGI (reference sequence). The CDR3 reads CASSSGTSAYRSYNEKFF. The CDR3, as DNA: TGTGCCAGCAGCTCCGGGACTAGCGCGTATCGGTCCTACAATGAGAAGTTCTTC.

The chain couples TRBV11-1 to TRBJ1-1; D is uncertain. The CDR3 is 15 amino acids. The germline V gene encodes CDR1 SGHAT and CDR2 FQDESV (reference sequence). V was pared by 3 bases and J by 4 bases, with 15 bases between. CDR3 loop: CASSFLSVGTTEAFF. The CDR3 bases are TGTGCCAGCAGCTTTTTATCGGTCGGCACCACTGAAGCTTTCTTT.

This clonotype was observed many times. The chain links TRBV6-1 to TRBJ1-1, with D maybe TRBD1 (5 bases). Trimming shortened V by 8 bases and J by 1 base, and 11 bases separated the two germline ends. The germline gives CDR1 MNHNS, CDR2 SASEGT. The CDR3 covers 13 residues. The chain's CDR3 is CASGDGQNTEAFF. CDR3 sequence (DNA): TGTGCCAGCGGGGACGGACAGAACACTGAAGCTTTCTTT.

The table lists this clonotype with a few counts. CDR3 in amino acids: CAISEIREGGETQYF. As DNA, the CDR3 is TGTGCCATCAGTGAGATCCGGGAAGGGGGCGAGACCCAGTACTTC. The chain carries TRBV10-3 and TRBJ2-5, with 7 positions matching TRBD1. There are 15 residues in the CDR3. Germline trimming cut 2 bases from V and 5 bases from J; bases unmatched to any gene: 8. Germline CDR1 ENHRY, CDR2 SYGVKD.

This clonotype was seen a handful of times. CDR3 amino acids: CASSYGPEQFF. The CDR3 DNA reads as TGCGCCAGCAGCTACGGACCAGAGCAGTTCTTC. This rearrangement joins TRBV5-1 to TRBJ2-1; D gene uncertain. Trimming cost V 3 bases and J 10 bases, with 8 bases left between them. CDR3 length: 11 residues. Per germline, CDR1 SGHRS and CDR2 YFSETQ.

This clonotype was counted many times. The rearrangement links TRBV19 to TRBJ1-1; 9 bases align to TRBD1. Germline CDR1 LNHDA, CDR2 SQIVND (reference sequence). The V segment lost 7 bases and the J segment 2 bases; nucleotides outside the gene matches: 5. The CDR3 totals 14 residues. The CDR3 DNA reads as TGTGCCAGTAAACAAACAGGGGGCAACACTGAAGCTTTCTTT. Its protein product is CASKQTGGNTEAFF.

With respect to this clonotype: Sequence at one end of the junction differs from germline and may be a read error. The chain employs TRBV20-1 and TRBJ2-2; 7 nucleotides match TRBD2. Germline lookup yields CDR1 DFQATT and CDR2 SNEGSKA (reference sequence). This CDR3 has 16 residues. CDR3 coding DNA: TGTAGTGCTAGAGATGGAAGCGCGGGGGACACCGGGGAGCTGTTTTTT. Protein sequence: CSARDGSAGDTGELFF.